This T cell receptor beta chain was captured in a study of cytomegalovirus exposure and HLA in healthy donors. Concerning this clone: As yet, its antigen is unknown.

Amplification used 60 Vbeta primers and 13 Jbeta primers. The repertoire was sequenced with immunoSEQ multiplex PCR; TCRdb's copy has only in-frame clones and lacks some. Of about 67,000 clones listed, roughly 78% were seen once; the top ten hold 9% to 10%. Findings of the study overall: Later on, an analysis showed TCR association rates differing by HLA locus, with DRB1 the most and HLA-C the fewest. Both high specificity and high sensitivity reportedly marked the classifier's diagnosis of cytomegalovirus status. Within the data, a cluster of highly shared sequence variants was likely a sequencing artifact. Presence/absence analysis assumed near-uniform sequencing depth across donors.

CDR1 is SNHLY, CDR2 FYNNEI, per germline. Trimming removed 7 bases from V and 0 bases from J; junction bases left unmatched: 5. The CDR3 loop spans 14 amino acids. Material for sequencing was PBMCs. The chain combines TRBV2 with TRBJ2-7; 8 nucleotides line up with TRBD2. This TCR was recovered from a man between 40 and 49 years old in good health and CMV-seronegative. The CDR3 nucleotides are TGTGCCAGCACGAGCGGGGGAAACTCCTACGAGCAGTACTTC. Amino acid sequence: CASTSGGNSYEQYF.